In this sample, the clone carrying this TCR beta chain turned up many times. Its antigen is not known. Each TCR transcript was tagged with a 10-nucleotide random UMI during 5'RACE. MiXCR, applied by TCRdb to the 5' RACE reads, yields one record per CDR3 protein. Of around 130,000 distinct CDR3 sequences in the sample, around 3% were seen once. The source of the sample is a study of neurological immune-mediated disorders. Study outcomes and limitations: Among 34 multiple sclerosis patients, phylogenetic grouping put the repertoires of 18 into a single related-CDR3 cluster, a possible signature. The absence of any CDR3 amino acid sequence shared by expanded clones across subjects suggests that repertoires were private in all groups.

The clonotype was recovered from a woman younger than 45 with multiple sclerosis. The material sequenced was PBMCs.

This chain's CDR3 is CASRKRAGGPGETQYF. The CDR3 DNA reads TGTGCCAGCAGGAAGAGAGCGGGGGGGCCCGGAGAGACCCAGTACTTC. The chain is built from TRBV2 and TRBJ2-5; 10 bases line up with TRBD2. The germline V gene has CDR1 SNHLY and CDR2 FYNNEI. Trimming took 6 bases from V and 4 from J; bases not matched to a gene: 11. This CDR3 contains 16 residues.